These 29 T cell receptor beta chains originate from one sample sequenced in a study of vaccination and CD4 T cells after COVID-19. Their specific antigens are unknown. The sample's treatment: approximately nine-day PBMC culture with coronavirus spike peptide pools or control peptides (ViraFEST assay). Sequencing of DNA taken from cultured CD4+ T cells relied on the Oncomine TCR Beta short-read assay. Via MiXCR, TCRdb re-called the PCR reads, giving one row per CDR3 protein. The sample has 15,000 to 25,000 distinct CDR3 sequences, about 38% seen once. Material for sequencing was cultured CD4+ T cells from blood. These receptors were obtained from a human donor with COVID-19.

This clonotype occurred a few times. V usage is TRBV6-5 and J usage is TRBJ1-6; D is undetermined. This CDR3 comprises 19 residues. Germline CDR1 MNHEY, CDR2 SVGAGI. Deletions cut 2 bases from V and 4 bases from J, with 21 bases between. CDR3 coding DNA: TGTGCCAGCAGTTACGACCCTCCCAAGGGTGGAGTTTATAATTCACCCCTCCACTTT. Translated, it gives CASSYDPPKGGVYNSPLHF.

V and J are TRBV6-1 and TRBJ1-1; possible D gene TRBD1, 6 bases. The V end was cut by 6 bases, the J end by 5 bases, with 22 bases between. The CDR3 covers 16 residues. Per the germline V gene, CDR1 is MNHNS and CDR2 is SASEGT. CDR3 in DNA: TGTGCCAGCAGCTTCAGAGCGGGGGGGGCTAGGACTGAAGCTTTCTTT. Protein sequence: CASSFRAGGARTEAFF.

The chain couples TRBV5-1 to TRBJ2-7; D ambiguous. Germline V lookup: CDR1 SGHRS, CDR2 YFSETQ. This CDR3 has 12 amino acids. Trimming left V 2 bases short and J 7 bases short, with 10 bases between. The CDR3 nucleotides read TGCGCCAGCAGCTTAGCTGGTAATGAGCAGTACTTC. Its protein is CASSLAGNEQYF.

The V gene is TRBV6-1, the J gene TRBJ1-2; D unclear. Germline CDR1 is MNHNS and CDR2 is SASEGT. This CDR3 spans 12 amino acids. Between the trimmed V and J ends, which lost 7 bases and 1 base, there was a span of 7 bases. In DNA form, the CDR3 reads TGTGCCAGCACTGTCGGTAACTATGGCTACACCTTC. This translates into CASTVGNYGYTF.

This clonotype was seen only a few times. V is TRBV27 and J is TRBJ1-2; TRBD1 aligns across 9 bases. The CDR3 has 18 residues. V trimming: 6 bases; J trimming: 7 bases; junction bases outside the gene matches: 21. Looked up from germline, CDR1 is MNHEY and CDR2 is SMNVEV (reference sequence). CDR3 bases: TGTGCCAGCAGCCGAAGGTCCGGGACAGGGATCGCGCGGGGTGGCTACACCTTC. It specifies CASSRRSGTGIARGGYTF.

This clonotype came up a few times. The chain links TRBV6-1 to TRBJ1-5; D is ambiguous. The CDR3 length is 15 residues. Germline assignment: CDR1 MNHNS and CDR2 SASEGT. V was pared by 5 bases and J by 3 bases, with 14 bases between. This chain's CDR3 is CASSPLGSANQPQHF. The CDR3 DNA follows: TGTGCCAGCAGTCCCCTGGGCAGCGCCAATCAGCCCCAGCATTTT.

V is TRBV5-3 and J is TRBJ1-5; weak D call: TRBD1 (5 bases). TRBV5-3 is recorded as an ORF, its role being uncertain. Trimming shortened V by 4 bases and J by 7 bases, and 9 bases separated the two germline ends. This CDR3 has 12 residues. The CDR3, as DNA: TGTGCCAGAAGCCCACAGGTGCAGCCCCAGCATTTT. This gives the protein CARSPQVQPQHF.

This clonotype was counted a few times. The gene calls are TRBV12-3 or TRBV12-4 and TRBJ1-6; perhaps TRBD1 as D (6 bases). This CDR3 is built from 17 residues. Trimming took 5 bases from V and 7 from J, leaving 21 bases between them. The DNA of the CDR3 is TGTGCCAGCAGTCCGAGACAGGCCTTAGGGTGGAATTCACCCCTCCACTTT. The encoded protein is CASSPRQALGWNSPLHF.

This chain links TRBV10-3 with TRBJ2-1; tentatively, D is TRBD1 (6 bases). The CDR3 contains 15 residues. Looked up from germline, CDR1 is ENHRY and CDR2 is SYGVKD. V was trimmed by 6 bases and J by 8 bases, leaving 20 bases between them. Written as DNA, the CDR3 is TGTGCCATCAGCCCTCTCAAAGGGGGTGGGGATGAGCAGTTCTTC. Translating gives CAISPLKGGGDEQFF.

In this sample, this clonotype turned up a few times. V usage is TRBV7-9 and J usage is TRBJ2-2; 12 nucleotides line up with TRBD2. CDR3 size: 16 residues. With V trimmed by 1 base and J by 5 bases, 2 bases remained unmatched. Per the germline V gene, CDR1 is SEHNR and CDR2 is FQNEAQ (reference sequence). The CDR3 DNA sequence: TGTGCCAGCAGCTTAGTGACTAGCGGGGGTACCGGGGAGCTGTTTTTT. This sequence encodes CASSLVTSGGTGELFF.

This clonotype was seen a few times. V and J are TRBV2 and TRBJ2-5; TRBD2 matches at 14 bases. The CDR3 is made up of 15 amino acids. J lost 2 bases, V lost 7 bases, and 3 bases had no gene match. Germline V lookup: CDR1 SNHLY, CDR2 FYNNEI. The chain's CDR3 is CASTGTSGRQETQYF. In DNA form, the CDR3 reads TGTGCCAGCACAGGGACTAGCGGGAGACAAGAGACCCAGTACTTC.

J is TRBJ2-7 and V is TRBV20-1; 9 bases map to TRBD1. V trimming: 3 bases; J trimming: 3 bases; junction bases outside the gene matches: 6. Per germline, CDR1 DFQATT and CDR2 SNEGSKA (reference sequence). The CDR3 is 14 residues long. The CDR3 nucleotides read TGCAGTGCTAGGGACCGGGACAGGGACTACGAGCAGTACTTC. This gives the protein CSARDRDRDYEQYF.

The chain recombines TRBV20-1 with TRBJ2-5, with 13 positions matching TRBD2. V trimming: 3 bases; J trimming: 7 bases; junction bases outside the gene matches: 2. This CDR3 spans 13 amino acids. CDR1 is DFQATT and CDR2 is SNEGSKA in the germline V gene (reference sequence). In DNA, the CDR3 is TGCAGTGCTAGCCGACTAGCGGGGGGGACCCAGTACTTC. It is translated as CSASRLAGGTQYF.

As regards this clonotype: A read error is likely, as this CDR3 ends without the conserved phenylalanine or tryptophan. This chain uses TRBV19 with TRBJ2-5, with 12 positions matching TRBD2. The germline V gene encodes CDR1 LNHDA and CDR2 SQIVND (reference sequence). J lost 4 bases, V lost 6 bases, and 3 bases had no gene match. The CDR3 runs to 14 residues. CDR3 in amino acids: CASRTSGGGETQYI. In DNA form, the CDR3 reads TGTGCCAGTAGGACTAGCGGGGGAGGAGAGACCCAGTACATC.

This clonotype was counted between two and nine times. The chain joins TRBV12-3 or TRBV12-4 to TRBJ1-1; TRBD1 matches 8 bases. V gave up 2 bases and J gave up 1 base; unmatched junction bases: 9. The CDR3 is 17 amino acids. The CDR3 sequence is CASSLYLKTGGNTEAFF. CDR3 DNA: TGTGCCAGCAGTTTATACCTCAAAACAGGGGGGAACACTGAAGCTTTCTTT.

The V and J genes are TRBV28 and TRBJ1-1; D is undetermined. Per germline, CDR1 MDHEN and CDR2 SYDVKM. Between the trimmed V and J ends, which lost 2 bases and 6 bases, there was a span of 7 bases. The CDR3 has 12 amino acids. CDR3 in amino acids: CASSLAEAEAFF. Here the CDR3 DNA reads TGTGCCAGCAGTTTAGCAGAGGCTGAAGCTTTCTTT.

The chain combines TRBV7-2 with TRBJ2-2; 14 bases map to TRBD2. J was trimmed by 5 bases and V by 7 bases; bases with no gene match: 12. Germline CDR1 and CDR2: SGHTA and FQGNSA. This CDR3 has 18 amino acids. The CDR3 loop reads CASTPPGLAGDPTGELFF. For the CDR3, the DNA is TGTGCCAGCACCCCGCCGGGACTAGCGGGGGACCCTACCGGGGAGCTGTTTTTT.

The table lists this clonotype with a few counts. The chain combines TRBV27 with TRBJ1-1; a weak D match, TRBD1 (6 bases). The germline CDR1 and CDR2 sequences are MNHEY and SMNVEV (reference sequence). V lost 1 base to trimming and J lost 4 bases, with 10 bases between them. The CDR3 is 14 amino acids. CDR3 protein: CASSLLGQTTEAFF. CDR3 nucleotide sequence: TGTGCCAGCAGTTTATTAGGACAGACCACTGAAGCTTTCTTT.

There are a few counts of this clonotype. CDR3 DNA: TGTGCCAGCAGTTCGAGTGACTATGGCTACACCTTC. This gives the protein CASSSSDYGYTF. V gene TRBV28 combines with J gene TRBJ1-2; no firm D call. Germline CDR1 and CDR2: MDHEN and SYDVKM. The CDR3 spans 12 residues. Trimming left V 4 bases short and J 3 bases short, with 6 bases between.

Within the sample, this clonotype is medium-sized (0.01 to 0.1%). The rearrangement joins TRBV20-1 to TRBJ1-5; 9 bases are a match to TRBD1. Germline assignment: CDR1 DFQATT and CDR2 SNEGSKA (reference sequence). The CDR3 contains 12 residues. CDR3 DNA sequence: TGCATTAGGACAGGGGATTATCAGCCCCAGCATTTT. Translated, it gives CIRTGDYQPQHF.

The J gene is TRBJ2-7, the V gene TRBV20-1; D may be TRBD1 (6 bases). The germline V gene encodes CDR1 DFQATT and CDR2 SNEGSKA (reference sequence). This CDR3 has 14 residues. Trimming stripped 6 bases from V and 5 bases from J, with 20 bases between. Written as DNA, the CDR3 is TGCAGTGCAAAGGACAGTACAAGTGCCGACGAGCAGTACTTC. This codes for CSAKDSTSADEQYF.

The CDR3 loop is CASSDSRDSYEQYF. CDR3 sequence (DNA): TGTGCCAGCAGTGACTCGCGGGACTCCTACGAGCAGTACTTC. This sequence joins TRBV6-4 and TRBJ2-7, with a tentative D call TRBD2 (6 bases). The CDR3 consists of 14 residues. Germline V gene sequence: CDR1 MRHNA, CDR2 SNTAGT. V was shortened by 0 bases and J by 0 bases, with 6 bases between the two germline ends.

This clonotype has a handful of counts. This chain links TRBV27 with TRBJ1-2, with 10 bases fitting TRBD1. Germline lookup yields CDR1 MNHEY and CDR2 SMNVEV (reference sequence). The CDR3 is made up of 16 amino acids. V lost 4 bases, J lost 7 bases, and 12 bases stayed unmatched. This chain's CDR3 is CASSSTGQGIYSGYTF. The CDR3 DNA is TGTGCCAGCAGTTCAACGGGACAGGGGATTTACTCTGGCTACACCTTC.

In its sample, this clonotype was seen a few times. The genes are TRBV6-2 or TRBV6-3 and TRBJ2-4; D unresolved. The CDR3 is 13 amino acids. V shed 2 bases and J shed 7 bases, with 9 bases lying between them. Germline V lookup: CDR1 MNHEY, CDR2 SVGEGT. DNA of the CDR3: TGTGCCAGCAGTTACCCAGACGTGAACATTCAGTACTTC. It encodes CASSYPDVNIQYF.

This clonotype was seen a few times. This chain connects TRBV2 to TRBJ2-7, with D perhaps TRBD1 (5 bases). The V end lost 7 bases, the J end lost 0 bases, and 19 bases lay between the germline ends. The germline gives CDR1 SNHLY, CDR2 FYNNEI. CDR3 length: 16 residues. The CDR3 here is CASTFGRTISSYEQYF. The CDR3, as DNA: TGTGCCAGCACATTCGGGCGGACAATCAGCTCCTACGAGCAGTACTTC.

This clonotype occurred a few times. J is TRBJ2-3 and V is TRBV6-1; 11 bases match TRBD2. Trimming took 6 bases from V and 5 from J; bases not matched to a gene: 13. Germline values: CDR1 MNHNS, CDR2 SASEGT. The CDR3 loop spans 17 amino acids. The CDR3 sequence is CASRRLGPGLAEDTQYF. The CDR3 DNA reads as TGTGCCAGCAGGCGTCTGGGCCCGGGACTAGCGGAAGATACGCAGTATTTT.

This sequence joins TRBV5-1 and TRBJ2-3; the match to TRBD2 covers 14 bases. CDR3 length equals 19 residues. With 3 bases clipped from V and 0 bases from J, the junction kept 9 bases outside the gene matches. Germline V gene sequence: CDR1 SGHRS, CDR2 YFSETQ. Written as DNA, the CDR3 is TGCGCCAGCAGCTGGGGGGGACTAGCGGGGGCCACTAGCACAGATACGCAGTATTTT. Translation: CASSWGGLAGATSTDTQYF.

DNA of the CDR3: TGTGCCAGCAGTTACTCTGACAGGGGCGATGGCTACACCTTC. Its translation: CASSYSDRGDGYTF. The chain is built from TRBV6-5 and TRBJ1-2; 8 bases line up with TRBD1. Germline V gene sequence: CDR1 MNHEY, CDR2 SVGAGI. The CDR3 has 14 amino acids. V shed 0 bases, J shed 6 bases, and the junction held 3 bases outside the gene matches.

CDR3 DNA: TGTGCCTGGAATCGGTACCTGAGACAGGGACAAGATACGCAGTATTTT. Translation: CAWNRYLRQGQDTQYF. The chain recombines TRBV30 with TRBJ2-3; 7 bases match TRBD1. The V gene end was trimmed by 4 bases and the J gene end by 5 bases; junction bases not matched to a gene: 15. CDR1 and CDR2 (germline): GTSNPN, SVGIG (reference sequence). The CDR3 is 16 residues long.